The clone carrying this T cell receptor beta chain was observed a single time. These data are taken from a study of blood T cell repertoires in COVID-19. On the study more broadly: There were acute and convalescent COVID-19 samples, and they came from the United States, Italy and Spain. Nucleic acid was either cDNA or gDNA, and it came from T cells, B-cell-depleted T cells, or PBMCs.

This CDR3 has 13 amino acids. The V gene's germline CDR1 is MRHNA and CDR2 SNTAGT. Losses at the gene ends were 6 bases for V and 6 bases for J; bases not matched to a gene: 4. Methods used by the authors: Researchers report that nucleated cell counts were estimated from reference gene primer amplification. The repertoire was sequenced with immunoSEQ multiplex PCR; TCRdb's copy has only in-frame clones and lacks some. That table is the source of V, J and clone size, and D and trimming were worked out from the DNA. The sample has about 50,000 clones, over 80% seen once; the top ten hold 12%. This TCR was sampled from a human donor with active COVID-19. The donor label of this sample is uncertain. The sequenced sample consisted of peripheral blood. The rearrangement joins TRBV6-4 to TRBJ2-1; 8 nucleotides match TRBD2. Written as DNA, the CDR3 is TGTGCCAGCAGCACCCGGGAGGGCAATGAGCAGTTCTTC. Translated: CASSTREGNEQFF.